This T cell receptor (beta chain) was captured in a study of regulatory T cells in long-lasting Graves disease. In building TCR beta libraries, iRepertoire HTBI primers were used together with Arm-PCR of CDR3 regions. TCRdb ran MiXCR on the multiplex PCR reads and lists one entry per CDR3 protein. This table holds more than 400,000 distinct CDR3 sequences, about a sixth found once. V gave up 7 bases and J gave up 3 bases, with 15 bases separating them. The CDR3 has 14 amino acids. In germline, CDR1 is KGHDR, CDR2 SFDVKD. This clonotype was seen more than once but under ten times. Time point given: newly diagnosed GD, antithyroid drugs for less than 3 months. Preparation of the TCR library used RNA extracted from PBMCs. This same sample was also part of a study on T cells in Graves' hyperthyroidism and ophthalmopathy. That study reports: The model identified upcoming ophthalmopathy a median around 7.1 months ahead of onset.

This receptor was obtained from a man between 40 and 49 years old with Graves disease. The rearrangement joins TRBV24-1 to TRBJ2-7; tentative D call: TRBD1 (7 bases). Sequenced here: peripheral blood mononuclear cells (PBMCs), sampled at new diagnosis, from a patient treated with antithyroid drugs. As DNA, the CDR3 is TGTGCCACCAGCCAGGGGGGACAAGTCTACGAGCAGTACTTC. It codes for CATSQGGQVYEQYF.